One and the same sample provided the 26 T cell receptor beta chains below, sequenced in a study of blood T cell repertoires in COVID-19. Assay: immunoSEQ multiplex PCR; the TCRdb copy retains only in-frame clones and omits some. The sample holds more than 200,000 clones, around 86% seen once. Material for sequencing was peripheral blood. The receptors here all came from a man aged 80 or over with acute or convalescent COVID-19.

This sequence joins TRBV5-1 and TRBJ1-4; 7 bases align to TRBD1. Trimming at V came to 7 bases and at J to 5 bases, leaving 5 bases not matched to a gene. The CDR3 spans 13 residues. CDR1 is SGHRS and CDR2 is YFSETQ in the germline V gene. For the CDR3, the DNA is TGCGCCAGCGCAGGGGGGCCCAATGAAAAACTGTTTTTT. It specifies CASAGGPNEKLFF. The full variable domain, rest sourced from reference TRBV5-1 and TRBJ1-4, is KAGVTQTPRYLIKTRGQQVTLSCSPISGHRSVSWYQQTPGQGLQFLFEYFSETQRNKGNFPGRFSGRQFSNSRSEMNVSTLELGDSALYLCASAGGPNEKLFFGSGTQLSVL.

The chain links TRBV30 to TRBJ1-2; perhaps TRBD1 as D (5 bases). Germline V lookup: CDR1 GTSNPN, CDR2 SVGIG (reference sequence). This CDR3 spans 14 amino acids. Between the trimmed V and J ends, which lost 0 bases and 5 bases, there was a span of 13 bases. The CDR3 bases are TGTGCCTGGAGTGTAGGGGTGTCCGGGTATGGCTACACCTTC. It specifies CAWSVGVSGYGYTF.

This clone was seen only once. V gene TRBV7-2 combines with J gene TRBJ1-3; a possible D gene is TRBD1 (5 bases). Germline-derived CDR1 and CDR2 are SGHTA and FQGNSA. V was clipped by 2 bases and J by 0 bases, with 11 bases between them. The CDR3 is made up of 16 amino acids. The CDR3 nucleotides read TGTGCCAGCAGCTTAAACGGCAGGGCCTCTGGAAACACCATATATTTT. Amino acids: CASSLNGRASGNTIYF.

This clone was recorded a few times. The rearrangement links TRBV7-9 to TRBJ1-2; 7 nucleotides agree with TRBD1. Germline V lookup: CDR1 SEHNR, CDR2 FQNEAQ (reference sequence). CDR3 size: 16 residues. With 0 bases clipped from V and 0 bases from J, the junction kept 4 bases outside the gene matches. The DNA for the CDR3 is TGTGCCAGCAGCTTAGCCAACAGGGGCCCTAACTATGGCTACACCTTC. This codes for CASSLANRGPNYGYTF.

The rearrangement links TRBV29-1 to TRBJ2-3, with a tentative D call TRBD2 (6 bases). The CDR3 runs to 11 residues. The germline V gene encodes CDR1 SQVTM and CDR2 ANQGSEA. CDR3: CSGGTADTQYF. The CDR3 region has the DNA TGCAGTGGCGGGACTGCAGATACGCAGTATTTT.

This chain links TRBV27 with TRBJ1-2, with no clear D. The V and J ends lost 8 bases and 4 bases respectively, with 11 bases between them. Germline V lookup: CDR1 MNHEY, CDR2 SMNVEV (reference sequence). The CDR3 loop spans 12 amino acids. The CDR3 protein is CASSVGGYGYTF. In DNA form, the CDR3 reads TGTGCCAGCTCAGTTGGTGGCTATGGCTACACCTTC.

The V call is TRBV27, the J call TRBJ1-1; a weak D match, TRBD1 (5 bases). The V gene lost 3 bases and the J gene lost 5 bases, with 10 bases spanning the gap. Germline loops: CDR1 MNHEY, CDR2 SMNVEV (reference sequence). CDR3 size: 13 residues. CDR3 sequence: CASSFREGTEAFF. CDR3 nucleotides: TGTGCCAGCAGTTTCAGGGAGGGGACTGAAGCTTTCTTT.

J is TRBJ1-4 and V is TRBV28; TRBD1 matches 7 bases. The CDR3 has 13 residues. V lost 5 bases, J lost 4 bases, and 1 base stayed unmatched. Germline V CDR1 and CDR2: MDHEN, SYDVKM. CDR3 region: CASSGTVNEKLFF. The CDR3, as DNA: TGTGCCAGCAGTGGGACAGTTAATGAAAAACTGTTTTTT.

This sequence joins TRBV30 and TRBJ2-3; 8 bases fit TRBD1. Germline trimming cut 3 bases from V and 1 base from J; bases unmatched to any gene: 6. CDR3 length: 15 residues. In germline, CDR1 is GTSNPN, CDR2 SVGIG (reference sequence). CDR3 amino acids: CAWRHGQGGTDTQYF. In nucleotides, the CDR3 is TGTGCCTGGAGACACGGACAGGGTGGCACAGATACGCAGTATTTT.

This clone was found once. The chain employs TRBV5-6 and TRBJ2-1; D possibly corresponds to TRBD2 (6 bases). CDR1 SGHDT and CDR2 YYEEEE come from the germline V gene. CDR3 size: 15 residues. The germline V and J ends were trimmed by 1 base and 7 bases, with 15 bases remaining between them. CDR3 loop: CASSLWAGTHNEQFF. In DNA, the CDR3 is TGTGCCAGCAGCTTGTGGGCGGGAACACATAATGAGCAGTTCTTC.

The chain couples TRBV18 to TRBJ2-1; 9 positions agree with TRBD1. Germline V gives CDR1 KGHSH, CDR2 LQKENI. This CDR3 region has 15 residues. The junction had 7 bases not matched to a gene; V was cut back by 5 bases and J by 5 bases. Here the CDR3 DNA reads TGTGCCAGCTCAAGGGGACAGGGTAAGAACAATGAGCAGTTCTTC. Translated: CASSRGQGKNNEQFF.

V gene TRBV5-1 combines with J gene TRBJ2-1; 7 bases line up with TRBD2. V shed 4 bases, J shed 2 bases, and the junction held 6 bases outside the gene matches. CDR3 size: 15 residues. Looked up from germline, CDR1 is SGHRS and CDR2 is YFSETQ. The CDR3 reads CASSHTGLTYNEQFF. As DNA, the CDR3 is TGCGCCAGCAGCCACACGGGACTAACCTACAATGAGCAGTTCTTC.

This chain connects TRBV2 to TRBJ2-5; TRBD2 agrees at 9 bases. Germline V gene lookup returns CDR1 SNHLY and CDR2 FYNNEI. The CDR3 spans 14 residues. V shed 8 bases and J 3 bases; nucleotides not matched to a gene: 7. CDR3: CASGPGLAKETQYF. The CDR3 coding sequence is TGTGCCAGCGGACCGGGACTAGCAAAAGAGACCCAGTACTTC.

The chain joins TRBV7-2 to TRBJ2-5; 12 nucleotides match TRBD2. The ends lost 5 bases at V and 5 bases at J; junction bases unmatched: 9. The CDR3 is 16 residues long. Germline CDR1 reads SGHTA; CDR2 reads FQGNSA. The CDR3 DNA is TGTGCCAGCAGCCCCGGGGGGACTAGCGGGTTCGAGACCCAGTACTTC. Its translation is CASSPGGTSGFETQYF. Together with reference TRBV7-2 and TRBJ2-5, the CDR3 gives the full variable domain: GAGVSQSPSNKVTEKGKDVELRCDPISGHTALYWYRQSLGQGLEFLIYFQGNSAPDKSGLPSDRFSAERTGGSVSTLTIQRTQQEDSAVYLCASSPGGTSGFETQYFGPGTRLLVL.

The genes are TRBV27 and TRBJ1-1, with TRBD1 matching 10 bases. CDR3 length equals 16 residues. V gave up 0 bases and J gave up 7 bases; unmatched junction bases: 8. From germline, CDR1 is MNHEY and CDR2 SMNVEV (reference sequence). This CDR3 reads CASSLSTPGQGREAFF. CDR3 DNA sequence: TGTGCCAGCAGTTTATCGACTCCGGGACAGGGGCGTGAAGCTTTCTTT.

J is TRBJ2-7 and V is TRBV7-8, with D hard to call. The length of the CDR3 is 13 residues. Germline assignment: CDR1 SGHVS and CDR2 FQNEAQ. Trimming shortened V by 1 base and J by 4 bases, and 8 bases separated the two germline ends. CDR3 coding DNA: TGTGCCAGCAGCTTAGGTCCAATTTACGAGCAGTACGTC. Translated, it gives CASSLGPIYEQYV.

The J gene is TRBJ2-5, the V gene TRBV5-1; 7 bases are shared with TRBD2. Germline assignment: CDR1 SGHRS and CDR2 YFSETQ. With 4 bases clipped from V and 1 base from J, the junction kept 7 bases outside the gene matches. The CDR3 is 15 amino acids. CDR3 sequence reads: CASSPEAGLQETQYF. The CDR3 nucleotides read TGCGCCAGCAGCCCCGAAGCGGGGCTCCAAGAGACCCAGTACTTC.

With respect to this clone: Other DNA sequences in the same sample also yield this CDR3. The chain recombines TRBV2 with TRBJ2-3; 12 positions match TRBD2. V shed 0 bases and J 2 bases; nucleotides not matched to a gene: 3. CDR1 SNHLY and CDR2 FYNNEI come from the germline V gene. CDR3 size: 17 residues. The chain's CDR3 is CASSEARTSGTTDTQYF. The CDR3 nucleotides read TGTGCCAGCAGTGAAGCGAGGACTAGCGGGACCACAGATACGCAGTATTTT.

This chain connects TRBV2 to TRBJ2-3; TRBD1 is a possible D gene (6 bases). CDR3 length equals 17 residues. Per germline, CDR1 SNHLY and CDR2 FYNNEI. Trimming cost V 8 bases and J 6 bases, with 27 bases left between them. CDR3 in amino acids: CASEPRRARPGADTQYF. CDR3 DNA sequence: TGTGCCAGCGAACCTAGAAGGGCTCGACCAGGGGCGGATACGCAGTATTTT.

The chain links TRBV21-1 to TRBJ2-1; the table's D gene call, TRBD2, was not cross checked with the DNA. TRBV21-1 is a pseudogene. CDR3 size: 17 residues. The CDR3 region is CASTLLAGVSSYNEQFF. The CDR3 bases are TGTGCCAGCACCCTTCTAGCGGGGGTATCCTCCTACAATGAGCAGTTCTTC.

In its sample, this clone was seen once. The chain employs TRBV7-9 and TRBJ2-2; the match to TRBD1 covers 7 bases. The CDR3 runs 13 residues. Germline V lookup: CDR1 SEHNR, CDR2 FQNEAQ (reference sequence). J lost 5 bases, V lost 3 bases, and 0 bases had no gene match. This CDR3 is CASSLTGTGELFF. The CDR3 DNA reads TGTGCCAGCAGCTTGACAGGGACCGGGGAGCTGTTTTTT.

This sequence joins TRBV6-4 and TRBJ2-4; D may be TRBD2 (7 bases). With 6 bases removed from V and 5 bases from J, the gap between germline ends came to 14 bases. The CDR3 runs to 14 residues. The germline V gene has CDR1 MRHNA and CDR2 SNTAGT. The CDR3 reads CASSFEGGENIQYF. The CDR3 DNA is TGTGCCAGCAGCTTCGAGGGGGGGGAAAACATTCAGTACTTC.

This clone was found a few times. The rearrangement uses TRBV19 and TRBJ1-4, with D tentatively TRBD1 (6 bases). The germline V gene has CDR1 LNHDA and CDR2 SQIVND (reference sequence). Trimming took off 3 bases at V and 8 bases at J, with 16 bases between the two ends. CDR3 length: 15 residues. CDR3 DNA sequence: TGTGCCAGTAGTATGGGGGCAGCGGGGAAGGAAAAACTGTTTTTT. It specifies CASSMGAAGKEKLFF.

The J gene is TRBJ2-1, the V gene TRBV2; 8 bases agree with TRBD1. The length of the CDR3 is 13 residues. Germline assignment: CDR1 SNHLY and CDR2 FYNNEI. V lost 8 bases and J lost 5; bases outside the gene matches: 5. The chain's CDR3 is CASSGTGNNEQFF. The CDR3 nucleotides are TGTGCCAGCTCCGGGACAGGCAACAATGAGCAGTTCTTC.

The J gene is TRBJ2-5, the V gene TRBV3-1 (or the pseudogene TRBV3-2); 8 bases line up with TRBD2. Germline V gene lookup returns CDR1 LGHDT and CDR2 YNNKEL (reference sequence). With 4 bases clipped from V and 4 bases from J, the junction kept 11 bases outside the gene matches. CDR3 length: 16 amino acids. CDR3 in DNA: TGTGCCAGCAGCCCCCTTAGCGGGATCTTCGGAGAGACCCAGTACTTC. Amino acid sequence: CASSPLSGIFGETQYF.

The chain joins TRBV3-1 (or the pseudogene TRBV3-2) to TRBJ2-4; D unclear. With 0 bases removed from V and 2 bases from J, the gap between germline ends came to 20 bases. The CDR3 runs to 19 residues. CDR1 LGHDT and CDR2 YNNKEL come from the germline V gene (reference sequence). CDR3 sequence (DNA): TGTGCCAGCAGCCAAGACCCGGGTCCCAGAGACTTACCCAAAAACATTCAGTACTTC. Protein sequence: CASSQDPGPRDLPKNIQYF.